The rows below give T cell receptor beta chains drawn from one sample of a study of vaccination and CD4 T cells after COVID-19. No antigens are known for them. TCRdb fed the PCR reads into MiXCR, producing one record per CDR3 protein. In the table there are some 7,000 distinct CDR3 sequences, under 30% of which are singletons. The source material was CD4+ T cells from blood, cultured in vitro. These receptor sequences come from a human donor in good health. The CDR3 runs from the conserved cysteine through the conserved F or W. The order of the fields is CDR3 protein, CDR3 DNA, D gene, clone size, J gene, V gene. The D gene is left open where the match is weak. Rows give clone size only sometimes, using once, few, many, or a class for an expanded clone.

CDR3: CASSYSSGGEGSPLHF; DNA: TGTGCCAGCAGTTACTCGTCAGGGGGCGAAGGGTCACCCCTCCACTTT; D: TRBD1; size: .; J: TRBJ1-6; V: TRBV6-5
CDR3: CASGRTTGGPGTQYF; DNA: TGTGCCAGCGGACGAACAACAGGGGGCCCTGGGACCCAGTACTTC; D: TRBD1; size: .; J: TRBJ2-5; V: TRBV12-3/TRBV12-4
CDR3: CASSPTGGNTIYF; DNA: TGTGCCAGCAGCCCGACAGGGGGAAACACCATATATTTT; D: TRBD1; size: .; J: TRBJ1-3; V: TRBV5-6
CDR3: CSAPDRGWDTEAFF; DNA: TGCAGTGCCCCGGACAGGGGGTGGGACACTGAAGCTTTCTTT; D: TRBD1; size: medium-sized; J: TRBJ1-1; V: TRBV20-1
CDR3: CAISNLAGGDTQYF; DNA: TGTGCCATCAGTAACCTAGCGGGGGGAGATACGCAGTATTTT; D: TRBD2; size: few; J: TRBJ2-3; V: TRBV10-3
CDR3: CSVVGITDYGYTF; DNA: TGCAGCGTTGTCGGAATAACTGACTATGGCTACACCTTC; D: .; size: .; J: TRBJ1-2; V: TRBV29-1
CDR3: CASSYGQGVGELFF; DNA: TGTGCCAGCAGTTATGGGCAGGGGGTCGGGGAGCTGTTTTTT; D: TRBD1; size: .; J: TRBJ2-2; V: TRBV6-2/TRBV6-3
CDR3: CAIRPRDMNTEAFF; DNA: TGTGCCATCAGGCCAAGAGATATGAACACTGAAGCTTTCTTT; D: .; size: few; J: TRBJ1-1; V: TRBV10-3
CDR3: CASSSRMGLPYEQYF; DNA: TGTGCCAGCAGCTCCCGGATGGGGCTACCCTACGAGCAGTACTTC; D: .; size: few; J: TRBJ2-7; V: TRBV5-6
CDR3: CASSPGTWDTEAFF; DNA: TGTGCCAGCAGCCCCGGGACCTGGGACACTGAAGCTTTCTTT; D: .; size: .; J: TRBJ1-1; V: TRBV7-9
CDR3: CASTPGPNTEAFF; DNA: TGTGCCAGCACTCCCGGGCCGAACACTGAAGCTTTCTTT; D: .; size: few; J: TRBJ1-1; V: TRBV12-3/TRBV12-4
CDR3: CSGETSGETSTDTQYF; DNA: TGCAGTGGAGAGACTAGCGGGGAAACTAGCACAGATACGCAGTATTTT; D: TRBD2; size: .; J: TRBJ2-3; V: TRBV20-1
CDR3: CSASTTGQPQHF; DNA: TGCAGTGCTAGTACAACGGGACAGCCCCAGCATTTT; D: .; size: few; J: TRBJ1-5; V: TRBV20-1
CDR3: CASSSFRPGIMGQPQHF; DNA: TGTGCCAGCAGTTCCTTCCGACCGGGGATTATGGGTCAGCCCCAGCATTTT; D: .; size: few; J: TRBJ1-5; V: TRBV6-5
CDR3: CAKREGLNSPLHF; DNA: TGTGCCAAAAGGGAGGGATTGAATTCACCCCTCCACTTT; D: .; size: .; J: TRBJ1-6; V: TRBV2
CDR3: CASSYSNRETQYF; DNA: TGTGCCAGCAGTTACTCGAACCGAGAGACCCAGTACTTC; D: .; size: few; J: TRBJ2-5; V: TRBV6-5
CDR3: CASSGIALPDTQYF; DNA: TGTGCCAGCAGTGGGATCGCCCTCCCAGATACGCAGTATTTT; D: .; size: .; J: TRBJ2-3; V: TRBV2
CDR3: CASSLSGDYQPQHF; DNA: TGCGCCAGCAGCTTGAGCGGAGACTATCAGCCCCAGCATTTT; D: .; size: .; J: TRBJ1-5; V: TRBV5-1
CDR3: CASSSILGNNEQFF; DNA: TGTGCCAGCAGCTCCATACTAGGGAACAATGAGCAGTTCTTC; D: .; size: few; J: TRBJ2-1; V: TRBV7-9
CDR3: CASSLVGGAVNTEAFF; DNA: TGTGCCAGCAGCTTAGTCGGTGGGGCAGTAAACACTGAAGCTTTCTTT; D: .; size: few; J: TRBJ1-1; V: TRBV7-2
CDR3: CASTWALRVNTEAFF; DNA: TGTGCCAGTACCTGGGCCCTAAGGGTTAACACTGAAGCTTTCTTT; D: .; size: .; J: TRBJ1-1; V: TRBV19
CDR3: CSATPGPVAGYTF; DNA: TGCAGTGCTACCCCCGGACCGGTCGCCGGCTACACCTTC; D: .; size: medium-sized; J: TRBJ1-2; V: TRBV20-1
CDR3: CASSPITGGNSPLHF; DNA: TGTGCCAGCAGCCCCATCACAGGGGGAAATTCACCCCTCCACTTT; D: TRBD1; size: few; J: TRBJ1-6; V: TRBV6-1
CDR3: CASSPTGQGTVGSSPLHF; DNA: TGTGCCAGCTCACCTACGGGACAGGGGACGGTGGGTAGCTCACCCCTCCACTTT; D: TRBD1; size: .; J: TRBJ1-6; V: TRBV18
CDR3: CASSPGTGSYEQYF; DNA: TGCGCCAGCAGTCCCGGGACAGGGAGTTACGAGCAGTACTTC; D: TRBD1; size: .; J: TRBJ2-7; V: TRBV10-1
CDR3: CASSDPTTGSGNTIYF; DNA: TGTGCCAGCAGTGACCCCACGACAGGGTCTGGAAACACCATATATTTT; D: TRBD1; size: .; J: TRBJ1-3; V: TRBV2
CDR3: CASFSPYLSGTEAFF; DNA: TGTGCCAGCTTCTCACCCTACTTAAGTGGGACTGAAGCTTTCTTT; D: .; size: .; J: TRBJ1-1; V: TRBV6-1
CDR3: CSARGGTGVDTIYF; DNA: TGCAGTGCTAGAGGTGGGACCGGGGTGGACACCATATATTTT; D: .; size: .; J: TRBJ1-3; V: TRBV20-1
CDR3: CASSVRETQYF; DNA: TGTGCCAGCAGTGTCCGGGAGACCCAGTACTTC; D: .; size: .; J: TRBJ2-5; V: TRBV6-1
CDR3: CSASTPGGGLQPQHF; DNA: TGCAGTGCTAGCACCCCAGGGGGCGGGTTACAGCCCCAGCATTTT; D: TRBD1; size: .; J: TRBJ1-5; V: TRBV20-1
CDR3: CASSSGSGNTIYF; DNA: TGTGCCAGCAGTTCAGGATCTGGAAACACCATATATTTT; D: .; size: .; J: TRBJ1-3; V: TRBV6-5
CDR3: CASSSDGQGRGYTF; DNA: TGTGCCAGCAGTTCAGATGGACAGGGGAGAGGCTACACCTTC; D: TRBD1; size: few; J: TRBJ1-2; V: TRBV28
CDR3: CASSQKRSTQYF; DNA: TGTGCCAGCAGCCAAAAGCGCTCCACGCAGTATTTT; D: .; size: .; J: TRBJ2-3; V: TRBV14
CDR3: CASSVTGGSTEAFF; DNA: TGTGCCAGCAGCGTAACAGGTGGGAGCACTGAAGCTTTCTTT; D: .; size: medium-sized; J: TRBJ1-1; V: TRBV7-9